This record covers a single TCR beta chain. The record originates from a study of blood T cell repertoires in COVID-19. Looking at the study overall: T cells, B-cell-depleted T cells, or PBMCs provided the cDNA or gDNA that served as material.

As handled by the study authors: Using reference gene primer amplification, nucleated cell counts were estimated. Clones were sequenced by immunoSEQ multiplex PCR, and TCRdb holds only the in-frame ones, with some missing. The DNA was the basis for D and trimming; V, J and clone size are from that table. This repertoire shows approximately 400,000 clones, around 90% found once; its top ten account for more than 0.95%. The CDR3 loop spans 15 amino acids. CDR1 is SGHTA and CDR2 is FQGNSA in the germline V gene. With 4 bases clipped from V and 6 bases from J, the junction kept 9 bases outside the gene matches. Symptom resolution, clearance, or two negative PCRs marked donors in Cohort 3 as recovered.

Input material: PBMCs or T cells enriched from blood (not recorded which). The gene calls are TRBV7-2 and TRBJ1-2, with TRBD1 matching over 9 bases. The sequence was collected from a woman aged 18 to 35 who had recovered from COVID-19. CDR3 coding DNA: TGTGCCAGCAGCTCCCGGACAGGGGAATTCGATGGCTACACCTTC. Its translation is CASSSRTGEFDGYTF.